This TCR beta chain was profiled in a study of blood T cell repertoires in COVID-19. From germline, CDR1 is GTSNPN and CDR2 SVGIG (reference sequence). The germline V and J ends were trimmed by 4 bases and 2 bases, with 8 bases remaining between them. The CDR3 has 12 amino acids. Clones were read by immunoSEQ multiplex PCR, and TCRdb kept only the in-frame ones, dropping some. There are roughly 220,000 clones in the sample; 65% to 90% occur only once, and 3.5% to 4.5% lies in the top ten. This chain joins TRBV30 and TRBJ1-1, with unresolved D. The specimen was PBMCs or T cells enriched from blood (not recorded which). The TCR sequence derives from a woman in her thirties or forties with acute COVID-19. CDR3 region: CAWKQRNTEAFF. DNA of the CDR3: TGTGCCTGGAAACAGAGAAACACTGAAGCTTTCTTT.